Below, one TCR beta chain is given with its context. The data derive from a study of control samples from healthy donors and cancer patients. TCRdb keeps only in-frame clones here, not all; method: immunoSEQ multiplex PCR. The repertoire consists of some 190,000 clones, with over 80% occurring once and the leading ten covering roughly 1.9%. The sequencing sample was made of blood. This clonotype was sampled from a young man in good health.

CDR3 coding DNA: TGCGCCAGCAGCCCAAGGCGGGGGGCGCACGGCTACACCTTC. It is translated as CASSPRRGAHGYTF. The chain carries TRBV5-1 and TRBJ1-2; weak D call: TRBD1 (6 bases). The germline V gene encodes CDR1 SGHRS and CDR2 YFSETQ. This CDR3 has 14 amino acids. Trimming stripped 4 bases from V and 8 bases from J, with 18 bases between.